This T cell receptor beta chain was documented in a study of shared clonotypes between healthy human individuals. Study-level results: It was the non-shared clonotypes that had lower generation probabilities than clonotypes shared by all four donors.

Comments on this clone: Its antigen is still unknown.

Assay: immunoSEQ multiplex PCR; the TCRdb copy retains only in-frame clones and omits some. The table shows about 2 million clones, with about 95% occurring only once. CD45RO-negative, CCR7-positively selected cells formed the naive CD8 fraction, excluding terminally differentiated effector memory CD45RA+ cells. This CDR3 contains 11 residues. The V gene lost 8 bases and the J gene lost 5 bases, with 9 bases spanning the gap. Germline lookup yields CDR1 MNHNY and CDR2 SVGAGI (reference sequence). This chain uses TRBV6-6 with TRBJ1-1; tentative D call: TRBD1 (5 bases). Specimen: naive CD8+ T cells sorted from blood. The sequence derives from a man between 18 and 29 years old in good health. The CDR3 DNA reads TGTGCCAGCCTGGGGGGGACTGAAGCTTTCTTT. Translating it yields CASLGGTEAFF.